This T cell receptor beta chain was observed in a study of molecular identifiers for immune sequencing clone quantification. V dropped 5 bases and J dropped 0; count of bases not matched to a gene: 5. Germline V lookup: CDR1 MNHEY, CDR2 SVGAGI. The CDR3 runs to 16 residues. Via MiXCR, TCRdb re-called the PCR reads, giving one row per CDR3 protein. The sample lists about 640,000 distinct CDR3 sequences; about 20% were seen once. The sequence was obtained from a human donor in good health. Some libraries in this study had Jurkat cell RNA spiked in. The chain uses TRBV6-5 and TRBJ2-4, with 9 bases identical to TRBD1. Sequenced material: naive CD8+ T cells from blood, with Jurkat cell RNA spiked in. Subset reported: FACS-sorted CD8+CD4-CCR7+CD45RA+ naive T cells. CDR3 coding DNA: TGTGCCAGCAGTCAACAGGGGGCTTTAGCCAAAAACATTCAGTACTTC. This sequence encodes CASSQQGALAKNIQYF.